The rows below give T cell receptor beta chains drawn from one sample of a study of blood T cell repertoires in COVID-19. Generated by immunoSEQ multiplex PCR, the TCRdb table keeps only in-frame clones and is missing some. The repertoire holds over 250,000 clones, with 80% to 95% as singletons. The material sequenced was PBMCs or T cells enriched from blood (not recorded which). These receptors originate from a woman in her twenties or thirties who had recovered from COVID-19. Each CDR3 is given with its conserved first and last residue. The order of the fields is J gene, clone size, D gene, CDR3 length, V gene, CDR3 DNA, CDR3 protein. The D gene is left open where the match is weak. A clone size is listed for some rows: how often the clone was seen (once, few, many), or a class if it is expanded.

>TRBJ2-7|once|.|15|TRBV19
TGTGCCAGTAGTATAGATCTGGGGGCCCCCTACGAGCAGTACTTC
CASSIDLGAPYEQYF
>TRBJ1-2|few|.|16|TRBV5-1
TGCGCCAGCAGCTTGGGCGGGAACAGAGGAATCTATGGCTACACCTTC
CASSLGGNRGIYGYTF
>TRBJ1-5|.|TRBD1|14|TRBV27
TGTGCCAGCAGTATTACAGGGGCACTTCAGCCCCAGCATTTT
CASSITGALQPQHF
>TRBJ1-6|.|.|11|TRBV5-1
TGCGCCAGAACAAATAATTCACCCCTCCACTTT
CARTNNSPLHF
>TRBJ2-5|.|TRBD2|13|TRBV4-3
TGCGCCAGCAGCCCCCAGCGGGGAGAGACCCAGTACTTC
CASSPQRGETQYF
>TRBJ2-1|.|TRBD2|15|TRBV14
TGTGCCAGCAGAAGGACTAGCGGATCCTACAATGAGCAGTTCTTC
CASRRTSGSYNEQFF
>TRBJ1-6|.|.|14|TRBV7-2
TGTGCCAGCAGCTCACGGGAGCCGAATTCACCCCTCCACTTT
CASSSREPNSPLHF
>TRBJ2-7|.|.|11|TRBV24-1
TGTGCCACCAGTGACGGGGTTCAGCAGTACTTC
CATSDGVQQYF
>TRBJ1-4|.|.|15|TRBV28
TGTGCCAGCAGTCCCTCCCCCCCACAGGGTGAAAAACTGTTTTTT
CASSPSPPQGEKLFF
>TRBJ2-7|.|.|12|TRBV7-2
TGTGCCAGCAGCTCCGCGACCTACGAGCAGTACTTC
CASSSATYEQYF
>TRBJ1-2|.|TRBD1|16|TRBV7-2
TGTGCCAGCAGCACTAGGGACAGGGTCCATAACTATGGCTACACCTTC
CASSTRDRVHNYGYTF
>TRBJ1-5|.|TRBD1|14|TRBV28
TGTGCCAGCAGTTCGAACAGGGGAAATCAGCCCCAGCATTTT
CASSSNRGNQPQHF
>TRBJ1-1|.|.|13|TRBV2
TGTGCCAGCCTCCCTCTTGGGGGGAGTACAGCTTTCTTT
CASLPLGGSTAFF
>TRBJ2-5|.|TRBD2|14|TRBV7-9
TGTGCCAGCAGCCTGCATAGCGGGAGAGAGACCCAGTACTTC
CASSLHSGRETQYF
>TRBJ2-1|once|TRBD1|13|TRBV11-3
TGTGCCAGCAGCTCAAGGACAGGGAATGAGCAGTTCTTC
CASSSRTGNEQFF
>TRBJ1-4|.|TRBD1|16|TRBV18
TGTGCCAGCTCACCAGGGACAGCTGCAACTAATGAAAAACTGTTTTTT
CASSPGTAATNEKLFF
>TRBJ2-5|.|TRBD2|17|TRBV7-2
TGTGCCAGCAGCTTAGCGTCAGGGCTAGCGGGAGGTGAGACCCAGTACTTC
CASSLASGLAGGETQYF
>TRBJ2-2|.|TRBD2|15|TRBV27
TGTGCCACCGCCCCTCTAGCGGGATACACCGGGGAGCTGTTTTTT
CATAPLAGYTGELFF
>TRBJ1-4|.|TRBD1|14|TRBV27
TGTGCCAGCAGCTCCGACAGGGTCAATGGAAAACTGTTTTTT
CASSSDRVNGKLFF
>TRBJ2-2|.|TRBD2|19|TRBV19
TGTGCCCGAAGTGGGGGGGGTTGGCTACTAGCGGGATATGACGGGGAGCTGTTTTTT
CARSGGGWLLAGYDGELFF
>TRBJ1-5|once|TRBD1|14|TRBV28
TGTGCCAGCAGTTTTGGACAGGGGATTCAGCCCCAGCATTTT
CASSFGQGIQPQHF
>TRBJ2-7|.|TRBD1|14|TRBV28
TGTGCCAGCAGCACGGGACAGGGACTATACGAGCAGTACTTC
CASSTGQGLYEQYF
>TRBJ2-3|.|TRBD2|16|TRBV3-1/TRBV3-2
TGTGCCAGCAGCCCGGGACTAGCGGGAAGGGCAGATACGCAGTATTTT
CASSPGLAGRADTQYF
>TRBJ1-4|.|TRBD1|14|TRBV20-1
TGCAGTGCTAGTGGGGACAGAGGGAATGAAAAACTGTTTTTT
CSASGDRGNEKLFF
>TRBJ2-7|.|TRBD2|17|TRBV4-2
TGTGCCAGCAGCCAAAGTGGGAGCGGGAGGGCCTTCTACGAGCAGTACTTC
CASSQSGSGRAFYEQYF
>TRBJ1-2|.|TRBD1|16|TRBV30
TGTGCCTGGAGTGTGTCCCCACAGGGGCCTAACTATGGCTACACCTTC
CAWSVSPQGPNYGYTF
>TRBJ2-2|.|.|14|TRBV19
TGTGCCACCTACCCAAGGGGCAGGGCCAGGGAGCTGTTTTTT
CATYPRGRARELFF
>TRBJ2-1|.|.|24|TRBV21-1
TGTGCCAGCAGCAAAGCGCTTTGGAGAGATCCTCGGACTAGCGGGACCCAGCGAAGCAATGAGCAGTTCTTC
CASSKALWRDPRTSGTQRSNEQFF
>TRBJ1-1|.|.|16|TRBV9
TGTGCCAGCAGCGTAGAAGGGGGAAGGGCCCCAGTTGAAGCTTTCTTT
CASSVEGGRAPVEAFF
>TRBJ2-5|.|.|15|TRBV6-5
TGTGCCAGCAGTTACCGGGGTAGTCCACAAGAGACCCAGTACTTC
CASSYRGSPQETQYF
>TRBJ1-1|many|.|15|TRBV28
TGTGCCAGCAGGTTTTCGGGGGTGGGGAACACTGAAGCTTTCTTT
CASRFSGVGNTEAFF
>TRBJ1-2|.|.|11|TRBV14
TGTGCCAGCAGCCACCGCGGGGGCTACACCTTC
CASSHRGGYTF
>TRBJ2-2|.|.|15|TRBV28
TGTGCCAGCAGTAGTCAGGGTGGAAACACCGGGGAGCTGTTTTTT
CASSSQGGNTGELFF
>TRBJ2-7|.|.|13|TRBV28
TGTGCCAGCAGTTTCGCTAGAAGGGGCGAGCAGTACTTC
CASSFARRGEQYF
>TRBJ2-3|.|.|15|TRBV9
TGTGCCAGCAGCGTACGGGGAGTAGGTACAGATACGCAGTATTTT
CASSVRGVGTDTQYF
>TRBJ2-7|.|.|15|TRBV6-1
TGTGCCAGCAGTGAAGTTAAGGGAGCCTCCTACGAGCAGTACTTC
CASSEVKGASYEQYF
>TRBJ2-3|.|.|14|TRBV19
TGTGCCAGTAGTATAGGACTAGACACAGATACGCAGTATTTT
CASSIGLDTDTQYF
>TRBJ1-2|.|TRBD1|19|TRBV7-2
TGTGCCAGCAGCTTAGCCAAACCGGGACAGTTTGGTTCCAACTATGGCTACACCTTC
CASSLAKPGQFGSNYGYTF
>TRBJ1-3|.|.|15|TRBV19
TGTGCCAGTAGTACCGCACGGGTCTCTGGAAACACCATATATTTT
CASSTARVSGNTIYF
>TRBJ1-2|.|.|13|TRBV10-1
TGCGCCAGCAGTACTACAGGGACGTACGGCTACACCTTC
CASSTTGTYGYTF
>TRBJ1-3|.|.|17|TRBV28
TGTGCCAGCAGTTTCCCCCTGGGGAGGGGCTATGGAAACACCATATATTTT
CASSFPLGRGYGNTIYF
>TRBJ2-2|.|TRBD1|14|TRBV27
TGTGCCAGCAGTTTGGGACAGGGAAACGGGGAGCTGTTTTTT
CASSLGQGNGELFF
>TRBJ2-3|.|TRBD2|18|TRBV28
TGTGCCAGCAGTCCCAATTACGGGACTAGCGGGAGAACAGATACGCAGTATTTT
CASSPNYGTSGRTDTQYF